These T cell receptor beta chains were read from a single sample in a study of T cells after posttransplantation cyclophosphamide. TCRdb keeps only in-frame clones here, not all; method: immunoSEQ multiplex PCR. The sample lists 31,000 or so clones, under 95% occurring once. The sample comprised naive CD4+ T cells sorted from PBMCs. The receptor set was obtained from a woman aged 60-75 years in good health, CMV-negative, and a related stem cell transplant donor. CDR3s include the opening cysteine and the closing phenylalanine or tryptophan. Fields, in order: CDR3 DNA, CDR3 protein, V gene, clone size, D gene, J gene. D genes are given only for firm matches. Clone size is given for some rows only: seen once, a few or many times, or a class if the clone is expanded.

DNA: TGTGCCAGCAGCGTTAGCGGGAGGGCCGTAGATACGCAGTATTTT
CDR3: CASSVSGRAVDTQYF
V: TRBV9
size: .
D: TRBD2
J: TRBJ2-3

DNA: TGTGCCAGCAGCTTAGATTCAGGGGCTAGGGCTGAAGCTTTCTTT
CDR3: CASSLDSGARAEAFF
V: TRBV7-2
size: .
D: .
J: TRBJ1-1

DNA: TGTGCCAGCAGTTTATTCCCTAGCGGACTCACCGGGGAGCTGTTTTTT
CDR3: CASSLFPSGLTGELFF
V: TRBV27
size: .
D: TRBD2
J: TRBJ2-2

DNA: TGTGCCAGCAGCTTTCAGACGGGGAAAGAGACCCAGTACTTC
CDR3: CASSFQTGKETQYF
V: TRBV7-2
size: .
D: .
J: TRBJ2-5

DNA: TGTGCCAGCAGTCTGGGACTAGCGGGAGGTTATGAGCAGTTCTTC
CDR3: CASSLGLAGGYEQFF
V: TRBV27
size: .
D: TRBD2
J: TRBJ2-1

DNA: TGTGCCAGCAGTTACAGTTGGGGACAGCCATGGTACGAGCAGTACTTC
CDR3: CASSYSWGQPWYEQYF
V: TRBV6-5
size: .
D: TRBD1
J: TRBJ2-7

DNA: TGTGCCAGCAGATTTTCACAGGGGGTTTTCACTGAAGCTTTCTTT
CDR3: CASRFSQGVFTEAFF
V: TRBV28
size: .
D: TRBD1
J: TRBJ1-1

DNA: TGTGCCAGCTCCCCTCGAGGGGGCGGCACAGATACGCAGTATTTT
CDR3: CASSPRGGGTDTQYF
V: TRBV11-2
size: .
D: TRBD1
J: TRBJ2-3

DNA: TGTGCCTGGAGTGTACCGGAAAGGGGAGGCGGCTACACCTTC
CDR3: CAWSVPERGGGYTF
V: TRBV30
size: once
D: .
J: TRBJ1-2

DNA: TGTGCCAGCAGCTCGGGACAGGGGAGGAATGAAAAACTGTTTTTT
CDR3: CASSSGQGRNEKLFF
V: TRBV7-7
size: .
D: TRBD1
J: TRBJ1-4

DNA: TGTGCCAGCAGTGACAGGACCTCTGGAAACACCATATATTTT
CDR3: CASSDRTSGNTIYF
V: TRBV28
size: .
D: .
J: TRBJ1-3

DNA: TGTGCCAGCAGCCAACTCTTCTACGAGCAGTACTTC
CDR3: CASSQLFYEQYF
V: TRBV14
size: .
D: .
J: TRBJ2-7

DNA: TGCGCCAGCAGTAGACGGGCCTCGTGGGAGGAGCAGTTCTTC
CDR3: CASSRRASWEEQFF
V: TRBV10-1
size: .
D: .
J: TRBJ2-1

DNA: TGTGCCAGCAGTCCCGGGACAGGGGGAGAGACCCAGTACTTC
CDR3: CASSPGTGGETQYF
V: TRBV6-5
size: .
D: TRBD1
J: TRBJ2-5

DNA: TGTGCCAGCAGCTTAAGAGGGGGGGATGGGTCGCAAGAGACCCAGTACTTC
CDR3: CASSLRGGDGSQETQYF
V: TRBV7-3
size: .
D: .
J: TRBJ2-5

DNA: TGTGCCAGCAGCTTGGCGGGAGGAAACATTCAGTACTTC
CDR3: CASSLAGGNIQYF
V: TRBV5-6
size: .
D: TRBD2
J: TRBJ2-4

DNA: TGTGCCAGCAGAACGGAGGGGGGCTACACCTTC
CDR3: CASRTEGGYTF
V: TRBV28
size: .
D: .
J: TRBJ1-2

DNA: TGTGCCAGTAGTATGGGGACAGGGAAGTCGGTCACTGAAGCTTTCTTT
CDR3: CASSMGTGKSVTEAFF
V: TRBV19
size: .
D: TRBD1
J: TRBJ1-1

DNA: TGTGCCAGCAGCGAAACCGGGGTTGTCGGTGGCTACACCTTC
CDR3: CASSETGVVGGYTF
V: TRBV14
size: .
D: .
J: TRBJ1-2

DNA: TGCGCCAGCAGCCAGGAACTAGGCGGGGGGGCCTACGAGCAGTACTTC
CDR3: CASSQELGGGAYEQYF
V: TRBV4-3
size: .
D: TRBD2
J: TRBJ2-7

DNA: TGTGCCAGTAGTACACAGACAGGGGGCGCTTCTGAAGCTTTCTTT
CDR3: CASSTQTGGASEAFF
V: TRBV19
size: .
D: TRBD1
J: TRBJ1-1

DNA: TGTGCCAGCAGTTTTATGAACACTGAAGCTTTCTTT
CDR3: CASSFMNTEAFF
V: TRBV28
size: .
D: .
J: TRBJ1-1

DNA: TGTGCCAGCAGCTTGGGGACATTGAACACCGGGGAGCTGTTTTTT
CDR3: CASSLGTLNTGELFF
V: TRBV5-4
size: .
D: .
J: TRBJ2-2

DNA: TGCGCCACCCTGGTAACGGGACACTCTAACTATGGCTACACCTTC
CDR3: CATLVTGHSNYGYTF
V: TRBV10-2
size: .
D: .
J: TRBJ1-2

DNA: TGTGCCAGTAGATACTCCAATCTAGCCAAAAACATTCAGTACTTC
CDR3: CASRYSNLAKNIQYF
V: TRBV19
size: .
D: .
J: TRBJ2-4

DNA: TGTGCCAGCAGTTCCGGGACAGGGGGTGCCTACGAGCAGTACTTC
CDR3: CASSSGTGGAYEQYF
V: TRBV27
size: .
D: TRBD1
J: TRBJ2-7

DNA: TGTGCCAGCAGGACAGATACGAACACTGAAGCTTTCTTT
CDR3: CASRTDTNTEAFF
V: TRBV2
size: few
D: .
J: TRBJ1-1

DNA: TGTGCCAGCAGTTTATCCCGAACAGGGGTACAAGAGACCCAGTACTTC
CDR3: CASSLSRTGVQETQYF
V: TRBV27
size: .
D: TRBD1
J: TRBJ2-5

DNA: TGTGCCAGCTGTCAGGTTGGATCACCCCTCCACTTT
CDR3: CASCQVGSPLHF
V: TRBV27
size: .
D: .
J: TRBJ1-6

DNA: TGTGCCAGCAGCGGGGGGGGTACTTTCACAGATACGCAGTATTTT
CDR3: CASSGGGTFTDTQYF
V: TRBV7-2
size: .
D: TRBD2
J: TRBJ2-3

DNA: TGTGCCAGCAGTTTATACGGGGCGGGAGGCTACACCTTC
CDR3: CASSLYGAGGYTF
V: TRBV27
size: .
D: .
J: TRBJ1-2

DNA: TGTGCCAGCAGCCGAGAGTACAATGAGCAGTTCTTC
CDR3: CASSREYNEQFF
V: TRBV11-3
size: .
D: .
J: TRBJ2-1

DNA: TGTGCCAGCAGTTGGGACAGGAGCTCCTATAATTCACCCCTCCACTTT
CDR3: CASSWDRSSYNSPLHF
V: TRBV6-5
size: .
D: TRBD1
J: TRBJ1-6

DNA: TGTGCCAGCAGCTTGGACAGGGTGGCCTACGAGCAGTACTTC
CDR3: CASSLDRVAYEQYF
V: TRBV5-4
size: few
D: .
J: TRBJ2-7

DNA: TGCGCCAGCAGCCAAGTTCCGCGGGAGGGCCGAGAGACCCAGTACTTC
CDR3: CASSQVPREGRETQYF
V: TRBV4-1
size: .
D: TRBD2
J: TRBJ2-5

DNA: TGCGCCAGCAGCCAAGAAGGGGGCAATCAGCCCCAGCATTTT
CDR3: CASSQEGGNQPQHF
V: TRBV4-3
size: .
D: .
J: TRBJ1-5

DNA: TGTGCCATCAAACGGACAGGCCCCGATACGCAGTATTTT
CDR3: CAIKRTGPDTQYF
V: TRBV10-3
size: once
D: TRBD1
J: TRBJ2-3

DNA: TGCGCCAGCACCACCCAGGGGTTGGCTGGAAACACCATATATTTT
CDR3: CASTTQGLAGNTIYF
V: TRBV5-1
size: .
D: .
J: TRBJ1-3

DNA: TGCGCCAGCAGCTTTGGACAGTTATTAGGGAACACTGAAGCTTTCTTT
CDR3: CASSFGQLLGNTEAFF
V: TRBV5-1
size: .
D: .
J: TRBJ1-1

DNA: TGTGCCAGCTCACCTGGGACAGGGAACTACGAGCAGTACTTC
CDR3: CASSPGTGNYEQYF
V: TRBV18
size: .
D: TRBD1
J: TRBJ2-7

DNA: TGTGCCAGCCGGTCCCCAGGGAACACTGAAGCTTTCTTT
CDR3: CASRSPGNTEAFF
V: TRBV6-5
size: .
D: .
J: TRBJ1-1

DNA: TGTGCCAGCAGCCAAGCGGATCAGGGCTCTGGAAACACCATATATTTT
CDR3: CASSQADQGSGNTIYF
V: TRBV4-2
size: once
D: .
J: TRBJ1-3

DNA: TGCGCCAGCAGCTTGGGAGGTAGCGGACTATCCTACGAGCAGTACTTC
CDR3: CASSLGGSGLSYEQYF
V: TRBV5-1
size: .
D: .
J: TRBJ2-7

DNA: TGCGCCAGCACGAGCGGGGGGACGAACTATGGCTACACCTTC
CDR3: CASTSGGTNYGYTF
V: TRBV5-1
size: .
D: .
J: TRBJ1-2

DNA: TGCGCCAGCAGTCCTGACAGGGGCAATCAGCCCCAGCATTTT
CDR3: CASSPDRGNQPQHF
V: TRBV4-1
size: .
D: TRBD1
J: TRBJ1-5

DNA: TGTGCCAGCAGCAGGGACTATCGGGAGACCCAGTACTTC
CDR3: CASSRDYRETQYF
V: TRBV7-2
size: .
D: TRBD2
J: TRBJ2-5

DNA: TGTGCCAGCAGAGGGACAGGGGAGGGCTATGGCTACACCTTC
CDR3: CASRGTGEGYGYTF
V: TRBV25-1
size: .
D: TRBD1
J: TRBJ1-2

DNA: TGTGCCAGCAGCCTGAGGGCCGGGGAAGAGACCCAGTACTTC
CDR3: CASSLRAGEETQYF
V: TRBV7-8
size: .
D: .
J: TRBJ2-5

DNA: TGTGCCAGCAGTTTCTTGGACAGGGGGCGGCAGGGCTACACCTTC
CDR3: CASSFLDRGRQGYTF
V: TRBV28
size: .
D: TRBD1
J: TRBJ1-2

DNA: TGTGCCAGCAGTGCTCTAGCGGGAGGTTCCTACGAGCAGTACTTC
CDR3: CASSALAGGSYEQYF
V: TRBV6-1
size: .
D: TRBD2
J: TRBJ2-7

DNA: TGTGCCAGCAGCTCCAGAACTAGCGGGGCATACAATGAGCAGTTCTTC
CDR3: CASSSRTSGAYNEQFF
V: TRBV5-4
size: once
D: TRBD2
J: TRBJ2-1

DNA: TGTGCCAGCAGCGAATCGGGGACTAGGGGGGTAGATACGCAGTATTTT
CDR3: CASSESGTRGVDTQYF
V: TRBV6-1
size: .
D: TRBD2
J: TRBJ2-3